This T cell receptor (beta chain) is drawn from a study of graft-versus-host responses after intestinal transplantation. Overall study context: The whole recipient group had anti-thymocyte globulin induction followed by tacrolimus and steroids for three to four years. Study findings and constraints: GvH clonotypes were identified within recipient marrow, with a subset emerging first in ileum or blood.

Generated by immunoSEQ multiplex PCR, the TCRdb table keeps only in-frame clones and is missing some. The table lists tens of thousands of clones, under 95% of them singletons. Regarding this clone: Antigen: not known.

Germline V gene lookup returns CDR1 MDHEN and CDR2 SYDVKM. The ends were cut back, 4 bases at V and 1 base at J, with 8 bases in the middle. This CDR3 has 14 residues. Here the sequenced sample was PBMCs, taken roughly 120 days after intestinal transplantation. The receptor comes from a human patient who received an intestinal transplant, so some T cells may come from the graft donor. The chain employs TRBV28 and TRBJ1-3; a weak D match, TRBD1 (5 bases). This CDR3 reads CASSWDGSGNTIYF. The CDR3 DNA follows: TGTGCCAGCAGTTGGGACGGATCTGGAAACACCATATATTTT.